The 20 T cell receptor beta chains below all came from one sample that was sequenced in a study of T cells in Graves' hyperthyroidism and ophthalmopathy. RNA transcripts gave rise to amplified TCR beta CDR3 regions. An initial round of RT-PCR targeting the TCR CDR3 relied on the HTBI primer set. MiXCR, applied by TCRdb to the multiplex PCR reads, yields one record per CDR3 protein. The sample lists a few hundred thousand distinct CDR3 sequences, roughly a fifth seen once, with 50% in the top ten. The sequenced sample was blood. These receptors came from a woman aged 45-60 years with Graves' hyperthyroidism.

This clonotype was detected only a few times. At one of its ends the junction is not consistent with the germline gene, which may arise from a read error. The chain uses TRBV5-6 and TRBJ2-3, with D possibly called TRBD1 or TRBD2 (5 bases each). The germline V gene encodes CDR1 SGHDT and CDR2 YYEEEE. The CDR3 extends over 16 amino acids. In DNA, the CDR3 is TGTGCCAGAAGCTTGAGGTTCGGTCAGGGAGCAGATACGCAGTATTTT. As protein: CARSLRFGQGADTQYF.

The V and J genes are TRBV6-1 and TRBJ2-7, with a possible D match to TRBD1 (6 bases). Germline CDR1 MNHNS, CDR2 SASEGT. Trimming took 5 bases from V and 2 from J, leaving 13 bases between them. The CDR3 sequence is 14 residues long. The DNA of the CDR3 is TGTGCCAGCAGTCGGACAGACCCACCCTACGAGCAGTACTTC. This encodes CASSRTDPPYEQYF.

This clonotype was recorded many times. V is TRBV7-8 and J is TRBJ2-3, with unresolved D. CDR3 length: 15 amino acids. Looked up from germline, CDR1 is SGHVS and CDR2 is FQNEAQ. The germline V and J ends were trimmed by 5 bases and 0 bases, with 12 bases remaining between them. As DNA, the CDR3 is TGTGCCAGCAGCCAACAGACAACTAGCACAGATACGCAGTATTTT. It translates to CASSQQTTSTDTQYF.

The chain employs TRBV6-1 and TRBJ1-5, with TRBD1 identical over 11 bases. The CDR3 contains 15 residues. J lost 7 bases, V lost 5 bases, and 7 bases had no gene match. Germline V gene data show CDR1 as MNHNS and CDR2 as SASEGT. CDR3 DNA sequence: TGTGCCAGCAGTAAGGACAGGGGGCCGGGGCAGCCCCAGCATTTT. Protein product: CASSKDRGPGQPQHF.

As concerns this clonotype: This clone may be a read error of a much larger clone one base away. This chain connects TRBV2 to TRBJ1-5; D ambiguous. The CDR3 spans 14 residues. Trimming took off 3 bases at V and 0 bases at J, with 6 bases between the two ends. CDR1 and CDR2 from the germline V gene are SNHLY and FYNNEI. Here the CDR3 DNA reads TGTGCCAGCAGTGATCACCATAGCAATCAGCCCCAGCATTTT. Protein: CASSDHHSNQPQHF.

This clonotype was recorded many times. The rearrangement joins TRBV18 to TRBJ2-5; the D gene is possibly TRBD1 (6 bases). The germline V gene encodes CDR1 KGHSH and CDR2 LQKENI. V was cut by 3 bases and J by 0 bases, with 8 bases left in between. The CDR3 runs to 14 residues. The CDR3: CASSPQGNQETQYF. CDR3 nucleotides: TGTGCCAGCTCACCCCAGGGGAACCAAGAGACCCAGTACTTC.

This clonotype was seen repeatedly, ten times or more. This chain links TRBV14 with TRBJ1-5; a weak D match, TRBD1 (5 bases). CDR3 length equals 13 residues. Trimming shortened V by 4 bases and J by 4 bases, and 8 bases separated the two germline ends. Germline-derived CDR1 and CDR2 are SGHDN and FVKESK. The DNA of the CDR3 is TGTGCCAGCAGCCTCCAGGGTAATCAGCCCCAGCATTTT. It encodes CASSLQGNQPQHF. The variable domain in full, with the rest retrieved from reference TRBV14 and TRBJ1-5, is EAGVTQFPSHSVIEKGQTVTLRCDPISGHDNLYWYRRVMGKEIKFLLHFVKESKQDESGMPNNRFLAERTGGTYSTLKVQPAELEDSGVYFCASSLQGNQPQHFGDGTRLSIL.

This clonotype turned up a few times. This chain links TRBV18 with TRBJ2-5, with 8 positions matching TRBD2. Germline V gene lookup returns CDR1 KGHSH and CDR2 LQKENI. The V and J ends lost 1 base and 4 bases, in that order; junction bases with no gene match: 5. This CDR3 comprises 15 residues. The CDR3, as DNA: TGTGCCAGCTCACCACAGGGACTAGTTCGAGAGACCCAGTACTTC. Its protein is CASSPQGLVRETQYF.

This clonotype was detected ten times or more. In nucleotides, the CDR3 is TGCAGCGTTGAAGTTGGAGGAACTGGGGCCAACGTCCTGACTTTC. Protein: CSVEVGGTGANVLTF. The V and J genes are TRBV29-1 and TRBJ2-6; the D gene is possibly TRBD2 (5 bases). The germline CDR1 and CDR2 sequences are SQVTM and ANQGSEA. The CDR3 length is 15 residues. The V end was cut by 1 base, the J end by 2 bases, with 9 bases between. Full variable domain (outside the CDR3, taken from reference TRBV29-1 and TRBJ2-6): SAVISQKPSRDICQRGTSLTIQCQVDSQVTMMFWYRQQPGQSLTLIATANQGSEATYESGFVIDKFPISRPNLTFSTLTVSNMSPEDSSIYLCSVEVGGTGANVLTFGAGSRLTVL.

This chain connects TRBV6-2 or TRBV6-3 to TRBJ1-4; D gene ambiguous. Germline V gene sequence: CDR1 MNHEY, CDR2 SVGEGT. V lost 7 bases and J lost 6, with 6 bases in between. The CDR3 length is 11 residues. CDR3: CASTQYEKLFF. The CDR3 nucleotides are TGTGCCAGCACCCAGTATGAAAAACTGTTTTTT.

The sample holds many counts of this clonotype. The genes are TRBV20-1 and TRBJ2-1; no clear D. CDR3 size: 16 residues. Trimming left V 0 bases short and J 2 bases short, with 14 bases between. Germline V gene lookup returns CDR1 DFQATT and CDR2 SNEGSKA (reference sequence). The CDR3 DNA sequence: TGCAGTGCTAGAGATATGAACTCTCGACCCTACAATGAGCAGTTCTTC. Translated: CSARDMNSRPYNEQFF.

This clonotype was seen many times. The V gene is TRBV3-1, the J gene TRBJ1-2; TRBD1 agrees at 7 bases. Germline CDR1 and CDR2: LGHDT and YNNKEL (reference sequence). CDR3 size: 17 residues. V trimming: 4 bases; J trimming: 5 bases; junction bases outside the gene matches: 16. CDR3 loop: CASSRHIQGNWGYGYTF. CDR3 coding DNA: TGTGCCAGCAGCCGCCATATACAGGGGAACTGGGGTTATGGCTACACCTTC.

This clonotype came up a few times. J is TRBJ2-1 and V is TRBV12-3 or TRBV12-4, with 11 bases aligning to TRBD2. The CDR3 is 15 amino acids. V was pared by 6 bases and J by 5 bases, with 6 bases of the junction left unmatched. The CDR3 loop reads CASRYGTSGNNEQFF. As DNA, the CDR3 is TGTGCCAGCAGATACGGGACTAGCGGCAACAATGAGCAGTTCTTC.

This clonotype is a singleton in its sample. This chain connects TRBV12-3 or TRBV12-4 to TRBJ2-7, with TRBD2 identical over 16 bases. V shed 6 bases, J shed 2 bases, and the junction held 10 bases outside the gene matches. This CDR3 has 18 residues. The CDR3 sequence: CASRASTGTSGRAYEQYF. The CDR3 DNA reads TGTGCCAGCAGAGCAAGTACCGGGACTAGCGGGAGGGCCTACGAGCAGTACTTC.

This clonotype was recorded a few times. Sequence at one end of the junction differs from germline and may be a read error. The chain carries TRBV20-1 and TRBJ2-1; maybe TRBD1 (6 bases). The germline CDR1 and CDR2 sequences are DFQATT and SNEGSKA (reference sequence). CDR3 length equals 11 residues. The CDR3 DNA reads TGCAGTTGGGCGAGGGACAATAAGCAGTTCTTC. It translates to CSWARDNKQFF.

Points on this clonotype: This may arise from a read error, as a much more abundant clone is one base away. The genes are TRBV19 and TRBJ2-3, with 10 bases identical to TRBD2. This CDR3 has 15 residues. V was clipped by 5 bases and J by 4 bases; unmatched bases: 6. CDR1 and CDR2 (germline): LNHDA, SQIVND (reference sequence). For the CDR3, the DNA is TGTGCCAGTAGTGGACTAGCGGAGAGCGCAGATACGCAGTATTTT. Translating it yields CASSGLAESADTQYF. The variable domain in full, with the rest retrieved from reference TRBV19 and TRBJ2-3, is DGGITQSPKYLFRKEGQNVTLSCEQNLNHDAMYWYRQDPGQGLRLIYYSQIVNDFQKGDIAEGYSVSREKKESFPLTVTSAQKNPTAFYLCASSGLAESADTQYFGPGTRLTVL.

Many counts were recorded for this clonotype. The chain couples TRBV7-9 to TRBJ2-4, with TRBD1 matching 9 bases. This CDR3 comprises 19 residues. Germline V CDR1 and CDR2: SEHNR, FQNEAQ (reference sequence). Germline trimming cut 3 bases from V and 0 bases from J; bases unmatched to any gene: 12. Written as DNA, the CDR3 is TGTGCCAGCAGCTTTGGGACAGGGAGGGGTGAGGTAGCCAAAAACATTCAGTACTTC. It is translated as CASSFGTGRGEVAKNIQYF.

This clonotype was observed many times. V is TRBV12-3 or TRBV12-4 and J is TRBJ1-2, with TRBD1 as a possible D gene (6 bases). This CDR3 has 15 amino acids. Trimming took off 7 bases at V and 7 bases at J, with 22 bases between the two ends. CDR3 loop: CASTLGGTGLGGYTF. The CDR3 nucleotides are TGTGCCAGCACCCTGGGTGGTACAGGGCTAGGTGGCTACACCTTC.

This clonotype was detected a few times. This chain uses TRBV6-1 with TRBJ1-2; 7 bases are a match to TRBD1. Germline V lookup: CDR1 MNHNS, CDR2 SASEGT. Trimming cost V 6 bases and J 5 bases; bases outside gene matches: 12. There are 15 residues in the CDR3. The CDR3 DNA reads TGTGCCAGCAGACGCGAGGGGGCTATGCGGTATGGCTACACCTTC. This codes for CASRREGAMRYGYTF.

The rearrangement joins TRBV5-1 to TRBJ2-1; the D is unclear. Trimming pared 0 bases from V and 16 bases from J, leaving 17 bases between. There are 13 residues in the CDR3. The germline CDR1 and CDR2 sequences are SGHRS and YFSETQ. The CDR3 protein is CASSLGPPGMCFF. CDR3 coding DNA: TGCGCCAGCAGCTTGGGTCCCCCAGGAATGTGTTTCTTC.